One and the same sample provided the 9 T cell receptor beta chains below, sequenced in a study of cytotoxic CD8 clonotypes in ibrutinib-treated CLL. Clones were read by immunoSEQ multiplex PCR, and TCRdb kept only the in-frame ones, dropping some. The sample shows some 160,000 clones, roughly 80% of them seen only once. Here the sequenced sample was PBMCs, taken after 12 months of ibrutinib treatment. The receptor source for this set is a human donor with chronic lymphocytic leukemia.

This chain uses TRBV6-6 with TRBJ2-2; D may correspond to TRBD1 or TRBD2 (5 bases each). V was clipped by 6 bases and J by 4 bases, with 12 bases between them. This CDR3 has 14 amino acids. Germline assignment: CDR1 MNHNY and CDR2 SVGAGI (reference sequence). CDR3 region: CASRPAGATGELFF. CDR3 bases: TGTGCCAGCAGACCGGCCGGGGCCACCGGGGAGCTGTTTTTT.

The rearrangement joins TRBV9 to TRBJ1-2; D uncertain. Germline loops: CDR1 SGDLS, CDR2 YYNGEE. Between the trimmed V and J ends, which lost 0 bases and 2 bases, there was a span of 8 bases. The CDR3 extends over 14 amino acids. CDR3 sequence: CASSVVEGNYGYTF. For the CDR3, the DNA is TGTGCCAGCAGCGTAGTAGAAGGGAACTATGGCTACACCTTC.

This clone was picked up a small number of times. The J gene is TRBJ2-5, the V gene TRBV11-2; D ambiguous. With 3 bases removed from V and 7 bases from J, the gap between germline ends came to 12 bases. CDR1 is SGHAT, CDR2 FQNNGV, per germline. This CDR3 spans 13 amino acids. CDR3 amino acids: CASSFQELGTQYF. DNA for the CDR3: TGTGCCAGCAGCTTCCAGGAGCTGGGGACCCAGTACTTC.

This clone has just a few counts. The chain joins TRBV30 to TRBJ2-7, with TRBD1 matching 10 bases. The V gene's germline CDR1 is GTSNPN and CDR2 SVGIG (reference sequence). The ends lost 7 bases at V and 3 bases at J; junction bases unmatched: 9. This CDR3 region has 14 residues. The DNA for the CDR3 is TGTGCCTCCAGTCCCCGGGACAGGGGCTACGAGCAGTACTTC. This translates into CASSPRDRGYEQYF.

The count of this clone is one. The chain is built from TRBV19 and TRBJ1-1; D unclear. CDR1 and CDR2 (germline): LNHDA, SQIVND (reference sequence). This CDR3 region has 14 residues. V was pared by 2 bases and J by 8 bases, with 15 bases between. The CDR3 region has the DNA TGTGCCAGTAGTATACTCGACCCCGTGGGCGAAGCTTTCTTT. Amino acids: CASSILDPVGEAFF.

This clone was seen once. This sequence joins TRBV29-1 and TRBJ2-7; 9 positions match TRBD2. The CDR3 contains 17 residues. CDR1 and CDR2 from the germline V gene are SQVTM and ANQGSEA. The V and J ends lost 6 bases and 6 bases, in that order; junction bases with no gene match: 21. CDR3 loop: CSVARDRGRSGRFEQYF. The CDR3 DNA reads TGCAGCGTCGCCCGGGACAGAGGTAGAAGCGGGAGGTTCGAGCAGTACTTC.

This chain links TRBV9 with TRBJ2-2; unclear D gene. V dropped 0 bases and J dropped 5 bases, with 5 bases sitting between them. The germline CDR1 and CDR2 sequences are SGDLS and YYNGEE. The CDR3 totals 13 residues. The CDR3 is CASSVAGTGELFF. CDR3 coding DNA: TGTGCCAGCAGCGTAGCTGGAACCGGGGAGCTGTTTTTT.

This chain connects TRBV11-2 to TRBJ2-7; TRBD2 might be the D (5 bases). This CDR3 spans 15 amino acids. The ends were cut back, 0 bases at V and 4 bases at J, with 13 bases in the middle. CDR1 is SGHAT, CDR2 FQNNGV, per germline. The CDR3 here is CASSLERGAFYEQYF. The CDR3, as DNA: TGTGCCAGCAGCTTAGAACGGGGAGCCTTTTACGAGCAGTACTTC.

This clone was recorded only once. The chain links TRBV5-1 to TRBJ1-3; D possibly corresponds to TRBD1 (5 bases). V gave up 5 bases and J gave up 2 bases, with 14 bases separating them. The germline CDR1 and CDR2 sequences are SGHRS and YFSETQ. The CDR3 has 15 amino acids. Here the CDR3 DNA reads TGCGCCAGCAGTAGCCAGGGAAAAACTGGAAACACCATATATTTT. Amino acid sequence: CASSSQGKTGNTIYF.